This is a list of T cell receptor beta chains from one sample in a study of cytomegalovirus exposure and HLA in healthy donors. Produced via immunoSEQ multiplex PCR; TCRdb's table is partial and in-frame only. The sample shows 100,000 to 150,000 clones, roughly 85% of them seen only once. The sequenced sample was PBMCs. The source of these receptors is a boy aged 5-17 years in good health and CMV-seronegative. The CDR3 runs from the conserved cysteine through the conserved F or W. The order of the fields is CDR3 DNA, CDR3 protein, V gene, clone size, D gene, J gene. A D gene is named only where the DNA matches it firmly. Clone sizes are given selectively: once, few, many, or a class where the clone is expanded.

TGTGCCAGCAGCCAAGGGACAACGAACACCGGGGAGCTGTTTTTT CASSQGTTNTGELFF TRBV4-2 once NA TRBJ2-2
TGCGCCAGCAGCTTGGGTAGCGTTTCCTACGAGCAGTACTTC CASSLGSVSYEQYF TRBV5-1 once NA TRBJ2-7
TGCGCCAGCAGTCGTCCGAGGGCAGACGGGGAGCTGTTTTTT CASSRPRADGELFF TRBV4-1 NA NA TRBJ2-2
TGTGCCAGCAGCGTAGGGGTAGCGGGAGCAGATACGCAGTATTTT CASSVGVAGADTQYF TRBV9 NA TRBD2 TRBJ2-3
TGTGCCAGCAGTGCCTCCGGGACAGGGGGCTCTGGGGCCAACGTCCTGACTTTC CASSASGTGGSGANVLTF TRBV27 NA TRBD1 TRBJ2-6
TGTGCCAGCAGTGAAGCGGCGACAGGGGGAGAGACCCAGTACTTC CASSEAATGGETQYF TRBV2 few TRBD1 TRBJ2-5
TGTGCCAGCAGCCCAACCGGGAGTGAGCAGTTCTTC CASSPTGSEQFF TRBV6-5 NA NA TRBJ2-1
TGCGCCAGCAGCCAAGATGGACTAGCGGGAGCCGCGGATGAGCAGTTCTTC CASSQDGLAGAADEQFF TRBV4-3 NA TRBD2 TRBJ2-1
TGTGCCTGGAGACCAGGGAACTATGGCTACACCTTC CAWRPGNYGYTF TRBV30 NA NA TRBJ1-2
TGTGCCAGCAGTGAATTAGCCGGGGAGCTGTTTTTT CASSELAGELFF TRBV25-1 NA NA TRBJ2-2
TGCGCCAGCAGCCAAGAAATAGTGGGAGTATTCAATGAGCAGTTCTTC CASSQEIVGVFNEQFF TRBV4-1 NA NA TRBJ2-1
TGCAGCGTTAACCAGGGGGCCAACACTGAAGCTTTCTTT CSVNQGANTEAFF TRBV29-1 NA TRBD1 TRBJ1-1
TGTGCCAGCAGTTTTGGGACTAGCGATACCTACGAGCAGTACTTC CASSFGTSDTYEQYF TRBV28 NA TRBD2 TRBJ2-7
TGTGCCAGCACCTTTTCCCGGGACAGGGCCTTGGGTGAAAAACTGTTTTTT CASTFSRDRALGEKLFF TRBV27 NA TRBD1 TRBJ1-4
TGTGCCAGCAGCTCGGCTTCCGGGGGGGTGAGAAGCGAGCAGTTCTTC CASSSASGGVRSEQFF TRBV5-4 NA TRBD2 TRBJ2-1
TGTGCCAGTAGTCTAGGCGGGGGGCCGGGGGGAAATGAGCAGTTCTTC CASSLGGGPGGNEQFF TRBV19 NA TRBD2 TRBJ2-1
TGCGCCAGCAGCTCGGGACAGGGTTCTAAAGATACGCAGTATTTT CASSSGQGSKDTQYF TRBV5-1 NA TRBD1 TRBJ2-3
TGTGCCAGCAGTTTAAGTACATCTAGCAATCAGCCCCAGCATTTT CASSLSTSSNQPQHF TRBV28 few NA TRBJ1-5
TGTGCCTGGGCGGACAGGGGAGGTGATTCACCCCTCCACTTT CAWADRGGDSPLHF TRBV30 NA TRBD1 TRBJ1-6
TGTGCCAGCCGGCTAGGCAGTAGTCCCGATCAGCCCCAGCATTTT CASRLGSSPDQPQHF TRBV6-6 NA NA TRBJ1-5
TGTGCCAGCAGCCCTAGTAAGGGGAATGAGCAGTTCTTC CASSPSKGNEQFF TRBV11-3 NA NA TRBJ2-1
TGTGCCAGCAGGCGGACTAGCGGGGCGTACAGCTCCTACGAGCAGTACTTC CASRRTSGAYSSYEQYF TRBV6-4 NA TRBD2 TRBJ2-7
TGTGCCAGCAGCGTTGGACAGGGGAAGCATCAGCCCCAGCATTTT CASSVGQGKHQPQHF TRBV9 NA TRBD1 TRBJ1-5
TGTGCCAGCAGTGAATATCGAGGGTCCGCTGGGGCCAACGTCCTGACTTTC CASSEYRGSAGANVLTF TRBV25-1 NA NA TRBJ2-6
TGTGCCAGCAGCCAGAGATCCCATCAGGGTAAGCAGACCCAGTACTTC CASSQRSHQGKQTQYF TRBV21-1 NA NA TRBJ2-5
TGTGCCAGCAGCCCATCGGACAGGGGACCCTATGGCTACACCTTC CASSPSDRGPYGYTF TRBV7-2 NA TRBD1 TRBJ1-2
TGTGCCAGCAGCTCGTTTGGGAGTGGAAACACCATATATTTT CASSSFGSGNTIYF TRBV7-9 NA NA TRBJ1-3
TGTGCCAGCAGCCCAGGACTAGCGGGCCCCACAGATACGCAGTATTTT CASSPGLAGPTDTQYF TRBV6-4 once TRBD2 TRBJ2-3
NA CASSFGPGLAGVRDTQYF TRBV11-2 once NA TRBJ2-3
TGTGCCAGCACCCGAAGTCTAGCGGGAGTAGTTGAGCAGTTCTTC CASTRSLAGVVEQFF TRBV6-6 NA TRBD2 TRBJ2-1
TGTGCCAGTACTCCCGTACGGAAGGGGGACACAGATACGCAGTATTTT CASTPVRKGDTDTQYF TRBV27 NA NA TRBJ2-3
TGTGCCAGCAGCCGCGGACAGGGAGGGCGAGATACGCAGTATTTT CASSRGQGGRDTQYF TRBV6-5 NA NA TRBJ2-3
TGTGCCTGGAGGGTAGGGACTAGCGGGAGTATGAAGCAGTTCTTC CAWRVGTSGSMKQFF TRBV30 few TRBD2 TRBJ2-1
TGTGCCAGCAGCTCACCTGGACTAGCGGCTCACAATGAGCAGTTCTTC CASSSPGLAAHNEQFF TRBV5-4 NA TRBD2 TRBJ2-1
TGTGCCAGCAGCGTAGGGGATAGCGGGAGCAATGAGCAGTTCTTC CASSVGDSGSNEQFF TRBV9 NA TRBD2 TRBJ2-1
TGTGCCAGCAGCACGCGGACTAGCGGGAGTTTGGACGAGCAGTACTTC CASSTRTSGSLDEQYF TRBV9 NA TRBD2 TRBJ2-7
TGTGCTAGTGGTTCCCAGGGGGCGAATACTGAAGCTTTCTTT CASGSQGANTEAFF TRBV12-5 NA TRBD1 TRBJ1-1
TGTGCCAGCTCACCCGGAGGCCCGGAGCAGTACTTC CASSPGGPEQYF TRBV18 NA NA TRBJ2-7
TGTGCCAGCAGATTTCGACAGGGGACCTACGAGCAGTACTTC CASRFRQGTYEQYF TRBV6-5 NA TRBD1 TRBJ2-7
TGTGCCAGTAGTATGGGCTTTGGGTCCTACAATGAGCAGTTCTTC CASSMGFGSYNEQFF TRBV19 NA NA TRBJ2-1
TGCGCCAGCAGCCAAGAGCGCGTGGGCCTAGCGGGAGCCGATGAGCAGTTCTTC CASSQERVGLAGADEQFF TRBV4-1 NA TRBD2 TRBJ2-1
TGTGCCAGCAGCTTAGCTGTAGGGCCAGAGGGCACTGAAGCTTTCTTT CASSLAVGPEGTEAFF TRBV7-2 NA NA TRBJ1-1
TGTGCCAGCGGACAGGGGAGCTCCTACGAGCAGTACTTC CASGQGSSYEQYF TRBV27 NA TRBD1 TRBJ2-7
TGCAGCGTTGAACTCGGGACAGCTGGAAACACCATATATTTT CSVELGTAGNTIYF TRBV29-1 once TRBD1 TRBJ1-3
TGTGCCAGCAGCACCCCGGGACTAGCGGAGGAGCAGTTCTTC CASSTPGLAEEQFF TRBV9 NA TRBD2 TRBJ2-1
TGTGCCAGCTCAGAGCTTGAGAGCTCCTACAATGAGCAGTTCTTC CASSELESSYNEQFF TRBV18 NA NA TRBJ2-1
TGTGCCAGTACACCAACCTCGGGCAGGGAGGGGGAAAAACTGTTTTTT CASTPTSGREGEKLFF TRBV19 NA NA TRBJ1-4
TGTGCCATCAGTGGGTTAGCGGGAGAGGCGCATGAGCAGTTCTTC CAISGLAGEAHEQFF TRBV10-3 once TRBD2 TRBJ2-1
TGTGCCAGCAGCTTTGGACTAGCGGGCTCGCAAGAGACCCAGTACTTC CASSFGLAGSQETQYF TRBV11-3 NA TRBD2 TRBJ2-5
TGTGCTAGTGGTTTGGTGGGCAGGGGAGAGACCCAGTACTTC CASGLVGRGETQYF TRBV12-5 NA NA TRBJ2-5
TGTGCCAGCCGAGTCTCTGGGGCCAACGTCCTGACTTTC CASRVSGANVLTF TRBV2 NA NA TRBJ2-6
TGTGCCAGCAGCTTGGCTTCAGCGTACCAAGAGACCCAGTACTTC CASSLASAYQETQYF TRBV5-6 NA NA TRBJ2-5
TGTGCCTGGAGCGCTACAGGAACTAGCACAGATACGCAGTATTTT CAWSATGTSTDTQYF TRBV30 once NA TRBJ2-3
TGTGCCAGCAGGGACAGGGGGTGGACTGAAGCTTTCTTT CASRDRGWTEAFF TRBV2 NA TRBD1 TRBJ1-1
TGTGCCAGCAGTTCGGGACAGGGGTGGGAGACCCAGTACTTC CASSSGQGWETQYF TRBV27 NA TRBD1 TRBJ2-5
TGTGCCAGCAGTTACGTGGGGACAGATCCTAATGAAAAACTGTTTTTT CASSYVGTDPNEKLFF TRBV6-5 NA TRBD1 TRBJ1-4
TGTGCCAGCAGTTCGGGACTAGCGGGAGCTGAGCAGTTCTTC CASSSGLAGAEQFF TRBV6-6 NA TRBD2 TRBJ2-1
TGCGCCAGCAGCCAACGGACTAGCGGGAATACAGATACGCAGTATTTT CASSQRTSGNTDTQYF TRBV4-3 NA TRBD2 TRBJ2-3